This T cell receptor beta chain originates from a study of blood T cell repertoires in COVID-19. Background on the study: COVID-19 samples collected from the United States, Italy and Spain covered acute and convalescent phases.

In Seattle, patients joined the study during active infection and were tracked longitudinally. Per the study methods: It was from reference gene primer amplification that nucleated cell counts were estimated. Clones were read by immunoSEQ multiplex PCR, and TCRdb kept only the in-frame ones, dropping some. V, J and clone size are taken as reported in that table, and D and trimming were inferred from the DNA itself. The sample consists of approximately 260,000 clones, roughly 88% of them appearing once. A word on this clone: The germline gene is not matched at one end of the junction; a read error may be the cause.

The CDR3 spans 11 residues. Germline V gene data show CDR1 as MDHEN and CDR2 as SYDVKM. V and J are TRBV28 and TRBJ2-7; 7 bases agree with TRBD1. Sample: peripheral blood. This sequence originates from a woman in her 70s with COVID-19, enrolled during active disease. The CDR3 sequence is CASGSLTGPTF. CDR3 nucleotides: TGTGCCAGCGGAAGTTTGACAGGGCCGACCTTC.